The present entry profiles one T cell receptor beta chain with its context. CDR1 SGDLS and CDR2 YYNGEE come from the germline V gene. This CDR3 is built from 17 residues. Trimming at V came to 2 bases and at J to 0 bases, leaving 7 bases not matched to a gene. This table comes from immunoSEQ multiplex PCR, and its TCRdb copy is limited to in-frame clones, with some not included. The sample consists of 44,000 or so clones, approximately 84% of them appearing once. This sample stems from a study of blood T cell repertoires in COVID-19. Across the study: Samples of COVID-19 (acute and convalescent) were obtained from the United States, Italy and Spain.

The specimen was peripheral blood. This chain connects TRBV9 to TRBJ1-4, with 7 bases lining up with TRBD1. The clonotype comes from a man aged 50 to 60 with active COVID-19. CDR3 residues: CASSVSKGQSTNEKLFF. The CDR3 DNA follows: TGTGCCAGCAGCGTCAGTAAGGGACAGTCAACTAATGAAAAACTGTTTTTT.